The rows below give T cell receptor beta chains drawn from one sample of a study of OX40 agonist ivuxolimab in advanced cancers. Profiling relied on immunoSEQ multiplex PCR, and the TCRdb table lists in-frame clones only, not all of them. The repertoire holds about 73,000 clones, around 89% seen once, with roughly 9.7% in the top ten. Here the sequenced sample was CD4+ or CD8+ T cells sorted from blood, taken in a trial of the OX40 agonist ivuxolimab. Source of these receptors: an adult with an advanced solid tumor such as melanoma, head and neck, liver or kidney cancer. Each CDR3 is given without its conserved first and last residue. Fields, in order: V gene, J gene, CDR3 protein.

v_call: TRBV6-5
j_call: TRBJ2-3
cdr3_aa: ASSYSQRGITDTQY

v_call: TRBV9
j_call: TRBJ2-7
cdr3_aa: ASSANTERDNSYEQY

v_call: TRBV7-6
j_call: TRBJ2-1
cdr3_aa: ASSLAPVGEQF

v_call: TRBV28
j_call: TRBJ2-1
cdr3_aa: ASSYPPGQLYNEQF

v_call: TRBV28
j_call: TRBJ1-1
cdr3_aa: ASSDTEAF

v_call: TRBV6-5
j_call: TRBJ2-3
cdr3_aa: ASRGLAGKDTQY

v_call: TRBV6-5
j_call: TRBJ1-1
cdr3_aa: ASKVTENTEAF

v_call: TRBV2
j_call: TRBJ2-7
cdr3_aa: ASSEANRAFGEQY

v_call: TRBV27
j_call: TRBJ2-2
cdr3_aa: ASSLQLTLPTGELF

v_call: TRBV9
j_call: TRBJ2-7
cdr3_aa: ASSVDSPYEQY

v_call: TRBV5-1
j_call: -
cdr3_aa: ASSLGGVDEQY

v_call: TRBV28
j_call: TRBJ2-3
cdr3_aa: ASNPGNTQY

v_call: TRBV7-2
j_call: TRBJ2-7
cdr3_aa: ASSLAGLGGYEQY

v_call: TRBV30
j_call: TRBJ2-3
cdr3_aa: AWSVTTTDTQY

v_call: TRBV18
j_call: TRBJ2-5
cdr3_aa: ASSGQGAGETQY

v_call: TRBV29-1
j_call: TRBJ1-6
cdr3_aa: SVGQGGENSPLH

v_call: TRBV9
j_call: TRBJ2-1
cdr3_aa: ASSVVGTTNEQF

v_call: TRBV13
j_call: TRBJ1-1
cdr3_aa: ASSFGAGTEAF